Listed below are T cell receptor beta chains from one sample, sequenced in a study of shared clonotypes between healthy human individuals. Data came from immunoSEQ multiplex PCR; TCRdb stores just in-frame clones and leaves some out. This sample has some 2 million clones, with approximately 95% found just once. Sequencing used naive CD4+ T cells sorted from blood. The receptors originated from a man aged 18 to 29 in good health. The CDR3 runs from the conserved cysteine through the conserved F or W. The D gene is left open where the match is weak. The size of a clone is reported for some rows only, either as once, few or many, or as a class for expanded clones.

TRBV5-6	TRBJ1-4	.	.	CASSFREKLFF	TGTGCCAGCAGCTTTCGTGAAAAACTGTTTTTT
TRBV10-3	TRBJ2-5	.	.	CAISPKRGSSGETQYF	TGTGCCATCAGTCCTAAACGGGGGAGTTCGGGGGAGACCCAGTACTTC
TRBV30	TRBJ2-7	.	.	CAWSSDGEQYF	TGTGCCTGGAGTTCGGATGGCGAGCAGTACTTC
TRBV29-1	TRBJ2-3	.	.	CSVEDQGTDTQYF	TGCAGCGTTGAAGATCAAGGCACAGATACGCAGTATTTT
TRBV11-2	TRBJ1-2	.	.	CASSLTGTFTANYGYTF	TGTGCCAGCAGCTTAACCGGGACATTTACTGCTAACTATGGCTACACCTTC
TRBV25-1	TRBJ2-1	.	TRBD1	CASSEPGTGYDEQFF	TGTGCCAGCAGTGAGCCCGGGACAGGGTATGATGAGCAGTTCTTC
TRBV5-1	TRBJ2-7	.	.	CASSLVGGGYYEQYF	TGCGCCAGCAGCTTGGTAGGGGGAGGATACTACGAGCAGTACTTC
TRBV28	TRBJ1-1	.	.	CASRPPGPYTEAFF	TGTGCCAGCAGACCCCCAGGTCCCTACACTGAAGCTTTCTTT
TRBV29-1	TRBJ2-5	.	.	CSVEDGWAGEETQYF	TGCAGCGTTGAAGATGGATGGGCAGGAGAGGAGACCCAGTACTTC
TRBV6-5	TRBJ1-4	.	.	CASRARGATNEKLFF	TGTGCCAGCCGTGCTCGGGGGGCAACTAATGAAAAACTGTTTTTT
TRBV18	TRBJ1-2	.	.	CASSPTGPNYGYTF	TGTGCCAGCTCACCAACGGGTCCGAACTATGGCTACACCTTC
TRBV6-1	TRBJ1-1	.	.	CASSALAGTNTEAFF	TGTGCCAGCAGTGCCTTGGCAGGGACTAACACTGAAGCTTTCTTT
TRBV5-1	TRBJ2-7	.	.	CASSLDAGSSYEQYF	TGCGCCAGCAGCTTGGACGCGGGGAGCTCCTACGAGCAGTACTTC
TRBV30	TRBJ2-3	.	TRBD1	CAWSTPGTAIINTQYF	TGTGCCTGGAGTACCCCCGGGACAGCTATTATTAATACGCAGTATTTT
TRBV28	TRBJ2-2	.	.	CASSVGVSGELFF	TGTGCCAGCAGTGTAGGGGTTTCCGGGGAGCTGTTTTTT
TRBV4-1	TRBJ2-7	.	.	CASSQGSRGMGLYEQYF	TGCGCCAGCAGCCAGGGCTCGAGGGGGATGGGGCTCTACGAGCAGTACTTC
TRBV28	TRBJ1-6	.	TRBD1	CASSLAGTGRSPLHF	TGTGCCAGCAGTTTAGCTGGGACAGGGCGTTCACCCCTCCACTTT
TRBV19	TRBJ2-7	.	.	CASSISISETASYEQYF	TGTGCCAGTAGTATATCAATTAGTGAGACAGCTAGCTACGAGCAGTACTTC
TRBV15	TRBJ2-1	.	TRBD2	CATSRGTSGSLDEQFF	TGTGCCACCAGCAGGGGGACTAGCGGGAGTCTCGATGAGCAGTTCTTC
TRBV10-3	TRBJ1-1	.	.	CAISEGWESEAFF	TGTGCCATCAGTGAGGGGTGGGAAAGCGAAGCTTTCTTT
TRBV7-8	TRBJ1-1	.	TRBD1	CASSSRQGDTEAFF	TGTGCCAGCAGCTCGAGACAGGGAGACACTGAAGCTTTCTTT
TRBV6-7	TRBJ2-1	.	.	CASSQILDNTDDHEQFF	TGTGCCAGCAGTCAAATACTGGACAACACGGATGATCATGAGCAGTTCTTC
TRBV28	TRBJ2-2	.	.	CASSLAGAGSTGELFF	TGTGCCAGCAGTTTGGCAGGGGCAGGGAGCACCGGGGAGCTGTTTTTT
TRBV7-8	TRBJ1-6	.	TRBD1	CASSLSDREGAYNSPLHF	TGTGCCAGCAGCCTAAGCGACAGGGAGGGAGCCTATAATTCACCCCTCCACTTT
TRBV5-4	TRBJ1-1	.	.	CASSWRGHLEEAFF	TGTGCCAGCAGTTGGAGGGGACATCTAGAGGAAGCTTTCTTT
TRBV18	TRBJ1-2	.	.	CASSPERGYGYTF	TGTGCCAGCTCCCCGGAGAGAGGCTATGGCTACACCTTC
TRBV11-2	TRBJ2-7	.	TRBD2	CASRPTSGNSYEQYF	TGTGCCAGCAGACCTACTAGCGGGAACTCCTACGAGCAGTACTTC
TRBV6-5	TRBJ2-2	.	.	CAIRDTGELFF	TGTGCCATCCGGGACACCGGGGAGCTGTTTTTT
TRBV2	TRBJ1-5	.	TRBD1	CASMGTGGNQPQHF	TGTGCCAGCATGGGGACAGGGGGCAATCAGCCCCAGCATTTT
TRBV5-1	TRBJ1-6	.	.	CASSSQGSGSPLHF	TGCGCCAGCAGCTCCCAGGGGTCTGGTTCACCCCTCCACTTT
TRBV5-4	TRBJ1-5	.	.	CASSLEGGNQPQHF	TGTGCCAGCAGCTTGGAAGGAGGTAATCAGCCCCAGCATTTT
TRBV6-5	TRBJ2-1	.	TRBD2	CASSYSRIAGANKQFF	TGTGCCAGCAGTTACTCGAGGATAGCGGGGGCCAACAAGCAGTTCTTC
TRBV5-6	TRBJ2-5	.	.	CASSLRTPWGETQYF	TGTGCCAGCAGCTTACGGACGCCTTGGGGGGAGACCCAGTACTTC
TRBV30	TRBJ1-2	.	.	CAATENNNYGYTF	TGTGCCGCGACAGAAAACAATAACTATGGCTACACCTTC
TRBV18	TRBJ2-3	.	TRBD2	CASSPPPGGGSQYF	TGTGCCAGCTCACCACCCCCCGGGGGGGGCTCGCAGTATTTT
TRBV28	TRBJ1-4	.	.	CASTGDWEKLFF	TGTGCCAGCACGGGGGATTGGGAAAAACTGTTTTTT
TRBV2	TRBJ1-4	.	.	CASSEPTAEKLFF	TGTGCCAGCAGTGAACCGACAGCGGAAAAACTGTTTTTT
TRBV7-9	TRBJ2-1	.	TRBD2	CASSLPSSGAYNEQFF	TGTGCCAGCAGCTTACCGTCTAGCGGGGCCTACAATGAGCAGTTCTTC
TRBV5-4	TRBJ2-6	once	TRBD2	CASSREGLATGANVLTF	TGTGCCAGCAGCCGGGAAGGACTAGCGACTGGGGCCAACGTCCTGACTTTC
TRBV19	TRBJ2-1	once	.	CASSIDRAAGANEQFF	TGTGCCAGTAGTATAGATAGAGCGGCAGGGGCCAATGAGCAGTTCTTC
TRBV6-6	TRBJ2-2	.	.	CASSYSTLTTTGELFF	TGTGCCAGCAGTTACTCTACCTTAACTACTACCGGGGAGCTGTTTTTT
TRBV11-3	TRBJ2-1	.	.	CASSGHNEQFF	TGTGCCAGCAGCGGTCACAATGAGCAGTTCTTC
TRBV30	TRBJ1-5	.	.	CAWSVSRQTNAYSNQPQHF	TGTGCCTGGAGTGTAAGCCGACAGACGAACGCTTATAGCAATCAGCCCCAGCATTTT
TRBV2	TRBJ2-7	once	.	CASLYGGDYEQYF	TGTGCCAGCCTCTATGGGGGCGACTACGAGCAGTACTTC
TRBV2	TRBJ1-2	.	.	CASSAQGILYGYTF	TGTGCCAGCAGTGCACAGGGCATCCTCTATGGCTACACCTTC
TRBV2	TRBJ2-1	.	TRBD1	CASRGTGVYNEQFF	TGTGCCAGCAGGGGGACAGGGGTATACAATGAGCAGTTCTTC
TRBV7-2	TRBJ2-7	.	.	CASSLVGGTLSYEQYF	TGTGCCAGCAGCTTAGTTGGGGGCACCCTCTCCTACGAGCAGTACTTC
TRBV4-3	TRBJ2-7	.	.	CASSQGGSSYEQYF	TGCGCCAGCAGCCAAGGTGGGAGCTCCTACGAGCAGTACTTC
TRBV7-2	TRBJ1-2	.	.	CASSPAYGYTF	TGTGCCAGCAGCCCCGCCTATGGCTACACCTTC
TRBV5-1	TRBJ2-7	.	TRBD1	CASSPRQGDTYEQYF	TGCGCCAGCAGCCCACGACAGGGGGACACCTACGAGCAGTACTTC
TRBV13	TRBJ2-5	.	TRBD2	CASLRLAGFETQYF	TGTGCCAGTCTCAGACTAGCGGGGTTTGAGACCCAGTACTTC
TRBV6-6	TRBJ2-1	.	.	CASSYGGNEQFF	TGTGCCAGCAGTTACGGGGGGAATGAGCAGTTCTTC